This entry describes one T cell receptor (beta chain). This record belongs to a study of blood T cell repertoires in COVID-19. Clones were sequenced by immunoSEQ multiplex PCR, and TCRdb holds only the in-frame ones, with some missing. The sample has 310,000 or so clones; around 83% are singletons. The TCR was taken from a woman in her 50s with acute or convalescent COVID-19. Sequenced: peripheral blood.

DNA of the CDR3: TGTGCCAGCAGTTTTGGGCCGGGGGAGCAGTTCTTC. It translates to CASSFGPGEQFF. The chain joins TRBV5-4 to TRBJ2-1, with a possible D match to TRBD2 (5 bases). V lost 5 bases, J lost 10 bases, and 13 bases lay in between. CDR1 is SGHNT, CDR2 YYREEE, per germline (reference sequence). The CDR3 is 12 residues long.